This TCR beta chain was obtained from a study of T cell repertoires in cytomegalovirus infection. Study-level information: Based on public TCR beta signatures, there were indications of CMV infection and of a matching HLA type.

CDR1 is SEHNR and CDR2 is FQNEAQ in the germline V gene (reference sequence). The V gene end was trimmed by 5 bases and the J gene end by 0 bases; junction bases not matched to a gene: 12. The CDR3 covers 18 residues. Study results and caveats: Totalled public TCR beta family frequency picked out people who carried CMV plus the relevant HLA. It was HLA-C-restricted CMV-specific TCR beta clonotypes that dominated the response ex vivo.

This clonotype was seen repeatedly, ten times or more. As yet, its antigen is unknown. TCRdb fed the reads into MiXCR, producing one record per CDR3 protein. Of roughly 300,000 distinct CDR3 sequences listed, roughly 9.5% were seen once; the top ten hold around 4.5%. The sequence was collected from a human donor in good health (CMV status not recorded). Some clones in this sample may be carry-over from other donors' samples. This chain joins TRBV7-9 and TRBJ1-2; TRBD1 aligns across 10 bases. The sequenced sample consisted of PBMCs. The CDR3 loop reads CASSLGRGQGLSNYGYTF. Written as DNA, the CDR3 is TGTGCCAGCAGCCTCGGCCGGGGACAGGGGCTATCTAACTATGGCTACACCTTC.